The text below deals with one T cell receptor beta chain. The junction does not match germline at one end; this may be a read error. This record belongs to a study of sequential checkpoint blockade in melanoma. Study in general: First-line arms were nivolumab then ipilimumab, or the reverse, randomized 1:1.

Treatment noted: randomized to nivolumab then ipilimumab (arm A) or the reverse (arm B). None of the patients previously received DNA-damaging chemotherapy. Only in-frame clones appear in the TCRdb table, and some are missing; sequencing was by immunoSEQ multiplex PCR. The sample holds just under 20,000 clones; 70% to 80% are singletons and the top ten take about 39%. The CDR3 runs to 13 residues. Germline V lookup: CDR1 SGHAT, CDR2 FQNNGV. The sequence came from a human donor with melanoma. The chain carries TRBV11-2 and TRBJ1-1, with no clear D. The sequenced sample was CD8+ T cells sorted from blood (inferred from file names), obtained from a patient given nivolumab and ipilimumab in sequence. The CDR3 here is CASSLEANTEAFF. The DNA for the CDR3 is TGTGCCAGCAGCCTAGAGGCCAACACTGAAGCTTTCTTT.